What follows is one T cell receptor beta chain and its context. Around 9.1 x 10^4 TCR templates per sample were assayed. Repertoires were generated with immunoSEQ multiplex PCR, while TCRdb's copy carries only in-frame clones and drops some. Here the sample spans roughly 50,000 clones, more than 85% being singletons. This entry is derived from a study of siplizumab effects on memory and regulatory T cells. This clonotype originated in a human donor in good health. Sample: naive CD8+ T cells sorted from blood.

Written as DNA, the CDR3 is TGTGCCAGCAGCCTGACTAGCGTGAATGAGCAGTTCTTC. Amino acids: CASSLTSVNEQFF. V gene TRBV6-4 combines with J gene TRBJ2-1, with TRBD2 matching over 8 bases. Germline-derived CDR1 and CDR2 are MRHNA and SNTAGT. J lost 7 bases, V lost 6 bases, and 5 bases had no gene match. This CDR3 comprises 13 residues.